This T cell receptor beta chain was sequenced for a study of T-cell reconstitution after alpha-beta-depleted transplantation in children. The TCRbeta library incorporated unique molecular identifiers. TCRdb reanalysed the PCR reads using MiXCR and keeps one entry per CDR3 protein. The table has 200,000 to 250,000 distinct CDR3 sequences, approximately 12% seen once. There are a few counts of this clonotype. The CDR3 runs 11 residues. The V and J ends lost 3 bases and 5 bases respectively, with 8 bases between them. Germline-derived CDR1 and CDR2 are GTSNPN and SVGIG (reference sequence). This TCR derives from a human donor who donated a stem cell graft to a child with acute lymphoblastic leukemia. V gene TRBV30 combines with J gene TRBJ2-7, with D possibly TRBD1 on 6 matching bases. The sequencing here drew on PBMCs from the stem cell graft donor, taken from the stem cell graft. The CDR3 DNA follows: TGTGCCTGGAGGGGGGCCCACGAGCAGTACTTC. It encodes CAWRGAHEQYF. Supplemented by reference TRBV30 and TRBJ2-7, the full variable domain reads SQTIHQWPATLVQPVGSPLSLECTVEGTSNPNLYWYRQAAGRGLQLLFYSVGIGQISSEVPQNLSASRPQDRQFILSSKKLLLSDSGFYLCAWRGAHEQYFGPGTRLTVT.